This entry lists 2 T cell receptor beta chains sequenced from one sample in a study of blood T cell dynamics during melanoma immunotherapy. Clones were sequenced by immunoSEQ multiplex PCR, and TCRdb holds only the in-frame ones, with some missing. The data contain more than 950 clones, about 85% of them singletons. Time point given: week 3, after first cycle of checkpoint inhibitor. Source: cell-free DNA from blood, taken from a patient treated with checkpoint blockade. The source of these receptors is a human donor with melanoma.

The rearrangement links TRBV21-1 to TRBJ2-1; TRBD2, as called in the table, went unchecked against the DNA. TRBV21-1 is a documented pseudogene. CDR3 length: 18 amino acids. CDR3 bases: TGTGCCAGCAGCACGGGATCCTTGGCTAGCGGGAGATACAATGAGCAGTTCTTC. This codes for CASSTGSLASGRYNEQFF.

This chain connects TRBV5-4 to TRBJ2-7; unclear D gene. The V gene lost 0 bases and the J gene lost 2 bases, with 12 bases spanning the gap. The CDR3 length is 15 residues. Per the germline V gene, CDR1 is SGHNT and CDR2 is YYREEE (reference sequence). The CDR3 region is CASSLETAAAYEQYF. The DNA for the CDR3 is TGTGCCAGCAGCTTGGAGACGGCGGCAGCCTACGAGCAGTACTTC.